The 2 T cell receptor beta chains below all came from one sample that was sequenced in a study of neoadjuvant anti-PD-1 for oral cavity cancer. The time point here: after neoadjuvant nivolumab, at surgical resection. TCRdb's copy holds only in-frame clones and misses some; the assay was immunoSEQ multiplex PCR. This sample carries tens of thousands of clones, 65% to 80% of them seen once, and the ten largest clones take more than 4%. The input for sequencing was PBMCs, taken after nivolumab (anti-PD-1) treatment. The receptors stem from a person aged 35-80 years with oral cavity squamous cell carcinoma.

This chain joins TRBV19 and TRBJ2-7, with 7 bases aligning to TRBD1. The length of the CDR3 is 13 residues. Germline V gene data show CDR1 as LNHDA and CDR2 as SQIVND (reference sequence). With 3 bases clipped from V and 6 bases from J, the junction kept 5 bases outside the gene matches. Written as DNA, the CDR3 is TGTGCCAGTAGTATGAACAGGGGAGCCGAGCAGTACTTC. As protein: CASSMNRGAEQYF.

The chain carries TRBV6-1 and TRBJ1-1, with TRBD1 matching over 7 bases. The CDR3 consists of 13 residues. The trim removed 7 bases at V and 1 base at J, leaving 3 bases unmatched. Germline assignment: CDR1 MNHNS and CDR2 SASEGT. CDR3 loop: CASIRDRNTEAFF. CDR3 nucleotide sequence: TGTGCCAGCATCCGGGACAGGAACACTGAAGCTTTCTTT.